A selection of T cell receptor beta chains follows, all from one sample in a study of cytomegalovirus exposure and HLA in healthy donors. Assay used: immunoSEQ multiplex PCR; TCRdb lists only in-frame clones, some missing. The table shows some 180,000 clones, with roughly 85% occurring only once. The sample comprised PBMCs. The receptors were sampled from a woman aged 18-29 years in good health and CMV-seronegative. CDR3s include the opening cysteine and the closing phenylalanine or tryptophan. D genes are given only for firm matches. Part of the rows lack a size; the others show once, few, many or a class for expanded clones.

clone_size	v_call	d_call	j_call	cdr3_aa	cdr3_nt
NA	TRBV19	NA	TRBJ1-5	CASSIGTASNQPQHF	TGTGCCAGTAGTATAGGGACAGCTAGCAATCAGCCCCAGCATTTT
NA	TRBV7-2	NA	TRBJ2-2	CASSRRDSNTGELFF	TGTGCCAGCAGCCGGCGGGACAGCAACACCGGGGAGCTGTTTTTT
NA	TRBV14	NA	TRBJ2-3	CASSPYYGTSTDTQYF	TGTGCCAGCAGTCCCTATTATGGTACTAGCACAGATACGCAGTATTTT
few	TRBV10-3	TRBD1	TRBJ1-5	CAISGDRDKSQPQHF	TGTGCCATCAGTGGGGACAGGGACAAAAGTCAGCCCCAGCATTTT
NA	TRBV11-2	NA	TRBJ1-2	CASSLSGVGYTF	TGTGCCAGCAGCTTATCCGGGGTTGGCTACACCTTC
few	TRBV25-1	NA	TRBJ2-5	CASSDPQGGNTETQYF	TGTGCCAGCAGTGACCCACAGGGAGGGAACACAGAGACCCAGTACTTC
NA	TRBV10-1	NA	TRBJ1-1	CAKRRGTGVNTEAFF	TGCGCCAAACGACGAGGGACGGGGGTGAACACTGAAGCTTTCTTT
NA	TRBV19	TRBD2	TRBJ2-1	CASSIGTSGYNEQFF	TGTGCCAGTAGTATAGGGACTAGCGGGTACAATGAGCAGTTCTTC
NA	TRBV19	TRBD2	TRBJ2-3	CASTLAGRRTDTQYF	TGTGCCAGTACCCTAGCGGGGAGGCGCACAGATACGCAGTATTTT
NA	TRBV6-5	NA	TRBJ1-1	CASSPVGTGVEAFF	TGTGCCAGCAGTCCCGTAGGGACGGGAGTTGAAGCTTTCTTT
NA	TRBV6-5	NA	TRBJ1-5	CASSYIDGENEPQHF	TGTGCCAGCAGTTACATTGACGGGGAGAACGAGCCCCAGCATTTT
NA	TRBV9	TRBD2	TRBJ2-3	CASSVASGSFTDTQYF	TGTGCCAGCAGCGTAGCTAGCGGGAGTTTCACAGATACGCAGTATTTT
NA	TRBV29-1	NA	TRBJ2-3	CSVEFQPSAGWADTQYF	TGCAGCGTTGAATTCCAACCATCGGCGGGGTGGGCAGATACGCAGTATTTT
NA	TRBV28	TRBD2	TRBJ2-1	CASNRQVSSGGDYNEQFF	TGTGCCAGCAACCGACAGGTCTCTAGCGGGGGGGATTACAATGAGCAGTTCTTC
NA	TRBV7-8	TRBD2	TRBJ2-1	CASSLVELAPYNEQFF	TGTGCCAGCAGCTTAGTGGAACTAGCGCCTTACAATGAGCAGTTCTTC
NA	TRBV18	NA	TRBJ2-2	CASSQGTAPGELFF	TGTGCCAGCTCACAGGGGACTGCCCCCGGGGAGCTGTTTTTT
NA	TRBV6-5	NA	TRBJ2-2	CASSYQRGELFF	TGTGCCAGCAGTTACCAGCGCGGGGAGCTGTTTTTT
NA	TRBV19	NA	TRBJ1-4	CASSILGVNEKLFF	TGTGCCAGTAGTATCCTAGGGGTTAATGAAAAACTGTTTTTT
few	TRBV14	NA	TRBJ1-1	CASSLPRDTEAFF	TGTGCCAGCAGTCTCCCCCGGGACACTGAAGCTTTCTTT
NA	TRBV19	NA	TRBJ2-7	CASGWRGTRPYEQYF	TGTGCCAGCGGGTGGCGGGGCACGAGGCCTTACGAGCAGTACTTC
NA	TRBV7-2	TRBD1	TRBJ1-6	CASSLDRGQSPLHF	TGTGCCAGCAGCTTGGACAGGGGGCAGTCACCCCTCCACTTT
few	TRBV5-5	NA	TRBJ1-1	CASSLAGPTEAFF	TGTGCCAGCAGCTTGGCAGGGCCCACTGAAGCTTTCTTT
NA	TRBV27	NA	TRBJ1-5	CASSLLGGLSNQPQHF	TGTGCCAGCAGTTTATTGGGAGGGCTTAGCAATCAGCCCCAGCATTTT
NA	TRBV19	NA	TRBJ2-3	CAGRLRKRSTDTQYF	TGTGCCGGGAGATTGCGGAAACGGAGCACAGATACGCAGTATTTT
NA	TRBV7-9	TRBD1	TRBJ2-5	CASSPYLLRDRGRGETQYF	TGTGCCAGCAGCCCTTATTTGTTGCGGGACAGGGGGCGAGGAGAGACCCAGTACTTC
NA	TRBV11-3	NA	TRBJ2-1	CASSLQEGYNEQFF	TGTGCCAGCAGCCTTCAAGAGGGATACAATGAGCAGTTCTTC
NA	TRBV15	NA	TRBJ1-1	CATSRDLGAEAFF	TGTGCCACCAGCAGAGATCTGGGAGCTGAAGCTTTCTTT
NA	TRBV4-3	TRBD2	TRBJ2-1	CASSSTSGSSYNEQFF	TGCGCCAGCAGCTCTACTAGCGGTAGCTCCTACAATGAGCAGTTCTTC
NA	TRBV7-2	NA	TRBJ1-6	CASSYAEGSPLHF	TGTGCCAGCAGCTATGCGGAAGGTTCACCCCTCCACTTT
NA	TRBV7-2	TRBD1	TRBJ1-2	CASTRDSQGGYGYTF	TGTGCCAGCACCCGGGACAGTCAGGGAGGCTATGGCTACACCTTC
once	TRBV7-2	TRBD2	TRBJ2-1	CASSLAGLAGGNEQFF	TGTGCCAGCAGCTTAGCGGGTCTAGCGGGAGGCAATGAGCAGTTCTTC
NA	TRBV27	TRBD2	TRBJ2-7	CASSFSPSGDSYEQYF	TGTGCCAGCAGTTTCTCACCTAGCGGGGATTCCTACGAGCAGTACTTC
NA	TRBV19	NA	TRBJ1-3	CASSISWTDRNTIYF	TGTGCCAGTAGTATAAGTTGGACAGACCGAAACACCATATATTTT
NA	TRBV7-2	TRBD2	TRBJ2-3	CASSLTSAIYTDTQYF	TGTGCCAGCAGCCTTACTAGCGCGATCTACACAGATACGCAGTATTTT
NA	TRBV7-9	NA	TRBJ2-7	CASSSRDKTYEQYF	TGTGCCAGCAGCTCTCGGGACAAAACCTACGAGCAGTACTTC
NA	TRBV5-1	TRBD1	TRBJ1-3	CASSPARWTGGAGGGNTIYF	TGCGCCAGCAGCCCTGCCCGATGGACAGGGGGCGCGGGAGGTGGAAACACCATATATTTT
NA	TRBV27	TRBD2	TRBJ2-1	CASSLLTSGRLDEQFF	TGTGCCAGCAGTTTGTTGACTAGCGGGAGGTTGGATGAGCAGTTCTTC
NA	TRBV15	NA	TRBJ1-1	CATSGRVNTEAFF	TGTGCCACCAGCGGCAGGGTGAACACTGAAGCTTTCTTT